These T cell receptor beta chains were read from a single sample in a study of cytomegalovirus exposure and HLA in healthy donors. Profiled with immunoSEQ multiplex PCR; TCRdb holds only in-frame clones, not every one. The sample lists under 250,000 clones, less than 85% occurring once. Sequenced sample: PBMCs. The receptors stem from a man aged 18 to 30 in good health and CMV-seronegative. Each CDR3 is given with its conserved first and last residue. The D gene is left open where the match is weak. Clone sizes are given selectively: once, few, many, or a class where the clone is expanded.

D: NA
V: TRBV5-1
J: TRBJ2-1
size: NA
DNA: TGCGCCAGCAGCTTGGTGGCGGCCTACAATGAGCAGTTCTTC
CDR3: CASSLVAAYNEQFF

D: NA
V: TRBV7-9
J: TRBJ2-5
size: NA
DNA: TGTGCCAGCAGCGTCCTTCCCAGGGGGCGGGAGCTCGGTCGTGAGACCCAGTACTTC
CDR3: CASSVLPRGRELGRETQYF

D: TRBD1
V: TRBV28
J: TRBJ2-7
size: NA
DNA: TGTGCCAGCAGCCCGCGGGGGACAGGGTCCTACGAGCAGTACTTC
CDR3: CASSPRGTGSYEQYF

D: NA
V: TRBV28
J: TRBJ1-4
size: few
DNA: TGTGCCAGCAGCGCAGTAGGGGCAACTAATGAAAAACTGTTTTTT
CDR3: CASSAVGATNEKLFF

D: NA
V: TRBV9
J: TRBJ2-1
size: NA
DNA: TGTGCCAGCAGCCGGGACACTTACAATGAGCAGTTCTTC
CDR3: CASSRDTYNEQFF

D: NA
V: TRBV10-3
J: TRBJ2-3
size: NA
DNA: TGTGCCATCAGTGAGAGGCGGGGCGACACAGATACGCAGTATTTT
CDR3: CAISERRGDTDTQYF

D: TRBD1
V: TRBV6-5
J: TRBJ1-6
size: few
DNA: TGTGCCAGCAGTACCCGGACAGGGGCATCACCCCTCCACTTT
CDR3: CASSTRTGASPLHF

D: NA
V: TRBV7-9
J: TRBJ1-1
size: NA
DNA: TGTGCCAGCAGCTTAGGATTGGGCTCGGAGGGTACTGAAGCTTTCTTT
CDR3: CASSLGLGSEGTEAFF

D: TRBD2
V: TRBV7-9
J: TRBJ2-1
size: once
DNA: TGTGCCAGCAGCTCGACTAGCGGGAGCTACAATGAGCAGTTCTTC
CDR3: CASSSTSGSYNEQFF

D: NA
V: TRBV7-9
J: TRBJ2-5
size: few
DNA: TGTGCCAGCAGCTTAGCGTACAGCCTCGGCGAGACCCAGTACTTC
CDR3: CASSLAYSLGETQYF

D: TRBD2
V: TRBV13
J: TRBJ2-2
size: NA
DNA: TGTGCCAGCAGCCGACACGGGACTAGCGGGAGTAGCGGGGAGCTGTTTTTT
CDR3: CASSRHGTSGSSGELFF